Included here is one TCR beta chain sequence, with context. Its target is not known. These data belong to a study of shared clonotypes between healthy human individuals. Study-level points and caveats: Generation probability values for non-shared clonotypes were lower than those for clonotypes shared by all four donors.

Some clones are missing from TCRdb's copy, which holds only in-frame ones; the method was immunoSEQ multiplex PCR. The sample shows about 2.5 million clones, 85% to 95% of them seen only once. The sequence derives from a man between 18 and 29 years old in good health. Some clones in this sample may be carry-over from other donors' samples. The sequenced sample consisted of naive CD4+ T cells from PBMCs. Subset given: CD45RA+ positively selected.

CDR3 DNA: TGTGCCAGCAGAGGGCACCATCAGCCCCAGCATTTT. Translation gives CASRGHHQPQHF. The rearrangement joins TRBV27 to TRBJ1-5; D not resolved. CDR1 MNHEY and CDR2 SMNVEV come from the germline V gene (reference sequence). The CDR3 extends over 12 amino acids. Trimming took off 6 bases at V and 5 bases at J, with 8 bases between the two ends.